The 29 T cell receptor beta chains presented below share a single source sample, sequenced in a study of OX40 agonist ivuxolimab in advanced cancers. The assay was immunoSEQ multiplex PCR, and TCRdb's table has in-frame clones only and misses some. The sample has around 68,000 clones, about 90% seen once. Here the sequenced sample was CD4+ or CD8+ T cells sorted from blood, taken in a trial of the OX40 agonist ivuxolimab. The receptors shown here come from an adult with an advanced solid tumor such as melanoma, head and neck, liver or kidney cancer.

The V and J genes are TRBV2 and TRBJ2-1, with TRBD2 matching over 9 bases. The CDR3 covers 15 residues. Germline V gene sequence: CDR1 SNHLY, CDR2 FYNNEI. The V and J ends lost 5 bases and 7 bases, in that order; junction bases with no gene match: 9. The CDR3, as DNA: TGTGCCAGCAGTTTCTTAGGGCTAGCGGGGAATGAGCAGTTCTTC. Encoded protein: CASSFLGLAGNEQFF.

The chain combines TRBV2 with TRBJ2-3, with 11 bases fitting TRBD2. Per germline, CDR1 SNHLY and CDR2 FYNNEI. V lost 6 bases to trimming and J lost 2 bases; unmatched junction nucleotides: 4. The CDR3 spans 15 residues. CDR3 loop: CASSPGLAVTDTQYF. The CDR3 coding sequence is TGTGCCAGCAGCCCGGGACTAGCGGTCACAGATACGCAGTATTTT.

This sequence joins TRBV10-3 and TRBJ1-1; 7 bases fit TRBD1. With V trimmed by 7 bases and J by 5 bases, 7 bases remained unmatched. The CDR3 extends over 13 amino acids. Germline V gene sequence: CDR1 ENHRY, CDR2 SYGVKD. CDR3 sequence (DNA): TGTGCCATCACCGGACAGGAGAGGACTGAAGCTTTCTTT. Its protein product is CAITGQERTEAFF.

The genes are TRBV4-2 and TRBJ2-1; D might be TRBD1 (6 bases). This CDR3 comprises 15 residues. Germline CDR1 and CDR2: LGHNA and YNFKEQ. V was trimmed by 7 bases and J by 6 bases, leaving 19 bases between them. Here the CDR3 reads CASTPDRGSANEQFF. The CDR3 DNA sequence: TGTGCCAGCACCCCTGATAGGGGGTCCGCCAATGAGCAGTTCTTC.

The rearrangement uses TRBV5-4 and TRBJ2-2; possibly TRBD2 for D (5 bases). Germline lookup yields CDR1 SGHNT and CDR2 YYREEE (reference sequence). V was clipped by 4 bases and J by 1 base, with 11 bases between them. The CDR3 is 15 residues long. CDR3 coding DNA: TGTGCCAGCAGCCCACGAGAGGGGAACACCGGGGAGCTGTTTTTT. Amino acid sequence: CASSPREGNTGELFF.

The chain joins TRBV19 to TRBJ1-3; D gene uncertain. This CDR3 spans 18 amino acids. Trimming stripped 3 bases from V and 3 bases from J, with 21 bases between. CDR1 and CDR2 (germline): LNHDA, SQIVND (reference sequence). This CDR3 reads CASSIFGRIDLGGNTIYF. CDR3 nucleotide sequence: TGTGCCAGTAGTATCTTCGGCAGGATAGATTTGGGTGGAAACACCATATATTTT.

The chain uses TRBV29-1 and TRBJ2-1; maybe TRBD1 (5 bases). CDR1 is SQVTM and CDR2 is ANQGSEA in the germline V gene. V dropped 4 bases and J dropped 2 bases, with 12 bases sitting between them. This CDR3 is 14 amino acids long. CDR3 sequence (DNA): TGCAGCGTTGTGACAGACCTTACCTACAATGAGCAGTTCTTC. Encoded protein: CSVVTDLTYNEQFF.

This chain links TRBV2 with TRBJ2-2, with D tentatively TRBD1 (6 bases). Deletions cut 3 bases from V and 1 base from J, with 9 bases between. Germline V gene data show CDR1 as SNHLY and CDR2 as FYNNEI. The CDR3 covers 15 residues. CDR3 region: CASSDRGRNTGELFF. The CDR3 DNA reads TGTGCCAGCAGTGACAGGGGCAGGAACACCGGGGAGCTGTTTTTT.

V is TRBV19 and J is TRBJ2-1, with 11 bases lining up with TRBD2. V trimming: 5 bases; J trimming: 4 bases; junction bases outside the gene matches: 13. The germline V gene has CDR1 LNHDA and CDR2 SQIVND (reference sequence). The CDR3 loop spans 18 amino acids. CDR3 sequence: CASSLGRPSGRRYNEQFF. The CDR3 DNA sequence: TGTGCCAGTAGTCTAGGTAGGCCTAGCGGGAGGAGGTACAATGAGCAGTTCTTC.

This chain joins TRBV6-1 and TRBJ1-1; tentative D call: TRBD1 (5 bases). The V end lost 7 bases, the J end lost 11 bases, and 20 bases lay between the germline ends. CDR1 and CDR2 from the germline V gene are MNHNS and SASEGT. The CDR3 totals 13 residues. The CDR3: CASTRPPGSFAFF. In nucleotides, the CDR3 is TGTGCCAGCACCCGACCCCCAGGGTCTTTTGCTTTCTTT.

The chain carries TRBV9 and TRBJ1-2; no clear D gene. The germline gives CDR1 SGDLS, CDR2 YYNGEE. This CDR3 has 15 amino acids. The germline V and J ends were trimmed by 0 bases and 1 base, with 10 bases remaining between them. The chain's CDR3 is CASSVGIGLNYGYTF. CDR3 nucleotide sequence: TGTGCCAGCAGCGTAGGGATCGGGCTTAACTATGGCTACACCTTC.

This clone was detected once. J is TRBJ2-1 and V is TRBV19; TRBD2 matches at 7 bases. CDR1 and CDR2 from the germline V gene are LNHDA and SQIVND (reference sequence). J gave up 0 bases and V 4 bases, and 3 bases lay outside the gene matches. The CDR3 totals 15 residues. CDR3 residues: CASSSGGSSYNEQFF. The CDR3 bases are TGTGCCAGTAGTAGCGGCGGGAGCTCCTACAATGAGCAGTTCTTC.

This rearrangement joins TRBV5-1 to TRBJ2-1; 11 bases match TRBD2. The germline CDR1 and CDR2 sequences are SGHRS and YFSETQ. V lost 2 bases and J lost 13; bases outside the gene matches: 20. This CDR3 comprises 18 residues. This CDR3 reads CASSFGLLAGAQLAFQFF. CDR3 coding DNA: TGCGCCAGCAGCTTTGGCCTACTAGCGGGAGCCCAACTGGCGTTTCAGTTCTTC.

In its sample, this clone was seen a few times. J is TRBJ2-2 and V is TRBV10-3; 8 bases map to TRBD1. The V gene end was trimmed by 10 bases and the J gene end by 6 bases; junction bases not matched to a gene: 4. The CDR3 sequence is 12 residues long. Germline CDR1 is ENHRY and CDR2 is SYGVKD. DNA of the CDR3: TGTGCCACCTCACAGGGGGCCGGGGAGCTGTTTTTT. It encodes CATSQGAGELFF.

V gene TRBV28 combines with J gene TRBJ2-5; D may match TRBD1 or TRBD2 (5 bases each). Per the germline V gene, CDR1 is MDHEN and CDR2 is SYDVKM. CDR3 length: 12 residues. Trimming shortened V by 10 bases and J by 9 bases, and 18 bases separated the two germline ends. This CDR3 reads CATNRGPTSQYF. The CDR3, as DNA: TGTGCCACCAATCGGGGCCCGACCTCCCAGTACTTC.

This rearrangement joins TRBV29-1 to TRBJ2-7; D is possibly TRBD1 (6 bases). Germline V lookup: CDR1 SQVTM, CDR2 ANQGSEA. This CDR3 contains 13 residues. Trimming cost V 4 bases and J 6 bases, with 16 bases left between them. CDR3 in DNA: TGCAGCGTTGGAGGGACACTTTTATCCGAGCAGTACTTC. Translated, it gives CSVGGTLLSEQYF.

This sequence joins TRBV7-3 and TRBJ2-2; TRBD2 is a possible D gene (6 bases). This CDR3 spans 18 amino acids. Germline assignment: CDR1 SGHTA and CDR2 FQGTGA. V gave up 1 base and J gave up 6 bases, with 21 bases separating them. This CDR3 reads CASSLRPSASLGPGELFF. As DNA, the CDR3 is TGTGCCAGCAGCTTAAGGCCTAGCGCATCCCTTGGCCCCGGGGAGCTGTTTTTT.

The CDR3 DNA reads as TGTGCCAGCAGTGAAGTGGGGGGTAATGAGCAGTTCTTC. This translates into CASSEVGGNEQFF. This chain joins TRBV25-1 and TRBJ2-1; tentatively, D is TRBD2 (6 bases). V lost 2 bases and J 7 bases, leaving 9 bases between the germline ends. Germline loops: CDR1 MGHDK, CDR2 SYGVNS. The CDR3 is made up of 13 amino acids.

The V and J genes are TRBV15 and TRBJ1-1, with 7 positions matching TRBD1. Germline assignment: CDR1 LNHNV and CDR2 YYDKDF (reference sequence). The CDR3 loop spans 14 amino acids. The V gene end was trimmed by 3 bases and the J gene end by 9 bases; junction bases not matched to a gene: 10. The CDR3 is CATSRNPGTAKAFF. CDR3 sequence (DNA): TGTGCCACCAGCAGGAATCCCGGGACAGCAAAAGCTTTCTTT.

The CDR3: CASGKVAGEGNEQFF. The DNA of the CDR3 is TGTGCCAGCGGTAAAGTAGCGGGAGAGGGCAATGAGCAGTTCTTC. This rearrangement joins TRBV6-1 to TRBJ2-1; TRBD2 agrees at 9 bases. The junction had 11 bases not matched to a gene; V was cut back by 8 bases and J by 6 bases. The length of the CDR3 is 15 residues. Germline CDR1 is MNHNS and CDR2 is SASEGT.

This rearrangement joins TRBV5-1 to TRBJ2-7; 7 positions agree with TRBD1. The CDR3 has 14 amino acids. Germline-derived CDR1 and CDR2 are SGHRS and YFSETQ. The J segment lost 3 bases and the V segment lost 4 bases, leaving 7 bases of the junction unmatched. This CDR3 is CASSVRTGDYEQYF. The CDR3 coding sequence is TGCGCCAGCAGCGTACGGACAGGAGACTACGAGCAGTACTTC.

The J gene is TRBJ1-1, the V gene TRBV6-6; 7 bases match TRBD1. V shed 6 bases, J shed 0 bases, and the junction held 4 bases outside the gene matches. CDR1 and CDR2 (germline): MNHNY, SVGAGI (reference sequence). This CDR3 has 14 amino acids. CDR3 DNA: TGTGCCAGCAGCAGGGGACAGCTGAACACTGAAGCTTTCTTT. Protein sequence: CASSRGQLNTEAFF.

The V gene is TRBV6-6, the J gene TRBJ2-7; 7 bases map to TRBD1. The V and J ends lost 7 bases and 2 bases, in that order; junction bases with no gene match: 14. Germline CDR1 and CDR2: MNHNY and SVGAGI (reference sequence). The CDR3 is 16 amino acids. The CDR3 bases are TGTGCCAGCACCCCGAGTGGGGGACAGAATACCTACGAGCAGTACTTC. It yields the protein CASTPSGGQNTYEQYF.

The CDR3 coding sequence is TGTGCCAGCTCACCAGGACTAGCGGGCATATACAATGAGCAGTTCTTC. It codes for CASSPGLAGIYNEQFF. The V and J genes are TRBV18 and TRBJ2-1; 11 nucleotides agree with TRBD2. The CDR3 spans 16 residues. The germline V gene encodes CDR1 KGHSH and CDR2 LQKENI. The V segment lost 2 bases and the J segment 4 bases; nucleotides outside the gene matches: 4. Full variable domain (missing parts from reference TRBV18 and TRBJ2-1): NAGVMQNPRHLVRRRGQEARLRCSPMKGHSHVYWYRQLPEEGLKFMVYLQKENIIDESGMPKERFSAEFPKEGPSILRIQQVVRGDSAAYFCASSPGLAGIYNEQFFGPGTRLTVL.

The V gene is TRBV5-4, the J gene TRBJ2-1; the D is unclear. V was cut by 6 bases and J by 0 bases, with 7 bases left in between. The CDR3 is 13 amino acids. Germline CDR1 SGHNT, CDR2 YYREEE (reference sequence). For the CDR3, the DNA is TGTGCCAGCACCCCGGGCTCCTACAATGAGCAGTTCTTC. This codes for CASTPGSYNEQFF.

The V and J genes are TRBV7-8 and TRBJ1-2; D gene unclear. Germline V CDR1 and CDR2: SGHVS, FQNEAQ. V lost 3 bases, J lost 6 bases, and 14 bases lay in between. CDR3 length equals 14 residues. CDR3 amino acids: CASSFVKEFHGYTF. The DNA of the CDR3 is TGTGCCAGCAGCTTTGTCAAGGAATTTCATGGCTACACCTTC.

This clone was detected only once. The rearrangement links TRBV27 to TRBJ2-1; maybe TRBD1 (5 bases). The V gene lost 3 bases and the J gene lost 9 bases, with 12 bases spanning the gap. Germline V gene data show CDR1 as MNHEY and CDR2 as SMNVEV (reference sequence). The CDR3 is 13 amino acids. The CDR3 loop reads CASSLKGAPEQFF. CDR3 DNA: TGTGCCAGCAGTTTGAAAGGGGCACCTGAGCAGTTCTTC.

The V and J genes are TRBV28 and TRBJ2-7, with 11 bases fitting TRBD2. CDR3 length equals 16 residues. The J segment lost 1 base and the V segment lost 6 bases, leaving 8 bases of the junction unmatched. Germline V CDR1 and CDR2: MDHEN, SYDVKM. The CDR3 loop reads CASSRAGTSGSYEQYF. CDR3 sequence (DNA): TGTGCCAGCAGCCGGGCGGGGACTAGCGGTTCCTACGAGCAGTACTTC.

DNA for the CDR3: TGTGCCAGTAGCTTCGTGGACAGATCTAACTATGGCTACACCTTC. Protein sequence: CASSFVDRSNYGYTF. V and J are TRBV19 and TRBJ1-2; tentatively, D is TRBD1 (6 bases). The CDR3 extends over 15 amino acids. With 6 bases removed from V and 0 bases from J, the gap between germline ends came to 14 bases. The germline V gene has CDR1 LNHDA and CDR2 SQIVND (reference sequence).